The present T cell receptor beta chain was sequenced within a study of cytomegalovirus exposure and HLA in healthy donors. The overall study: There were tens of millions of unique TCRs (from HLA-typed donors) in an early data release. Study-level findings and limits: A list of approximately 160 TCR beta chains associated with cytomegalovirus was given.

Concerning this clone itself: No antigen is known for it.

Trimming shortened V by 5 bases and J by 8 bases, and 16 bases separated the two germline ends. Looked up from germline, CDR1 is SGHVS and CDR2 is FQNEAQ. CDR3 length: 15 amino acids. 60 Vbeta and 13 Jbeta primers were used in PCR. Method: immunoSEQ multiplex PCR; TCRdb's copy keeps in-frame clones and lacks some. The repertoire has about 90,000 clones, roughly 80% of them found once; the top ten carry roughly 2%. The chain is built from TRBV7-8 and TRBJ1-6, with D possibly matching TRBD1 (5 bases). This receptor was obtained from a boy aged 5 to 17 in good health and CMV-seronegative. Sequencing input: PBMCs. The CDR3: CASSPRSGGDSPLHF. As DNA, the CDR3 is TGTGCCAGCAGCCCTCGTTCAGGAGGGGATTCACCCCTCCACTTT.